The 17 T cell receptor beta chains below all came from one sample that was sequenced in a study of blood T cell repertoires in COVID-19 (dated by TCRdb to the early 2020s). Library method: the immunoSEQ multiplex PCR assay. What TCRdb holds here is the immuneACCESS table cut down to in-frame rearrangements. Part of the clones is not present; checked against another copy, under half of the missing clones reflect an unresolved V gene, and the others are unexplained. Recorded for this sample are about 58,000 clones; about nine tenths of them occurred a single time. The top ten clonotypes cover under 1.5% of the sample. Sequencing was done on a sample of peripheral blood. Receptor source: a man aged 55 to 69 with acute or convalescent COVID-19.

The chain uses TRBV30 and TRBJ2-1, with 8 bases matching TRBD1. Germline assignment: CDR1 GTSNPN and CDR2 SVGIG (reference sequence). The CDR3 is 14 residues long. The V gene end was trimmed by 4 bases and the J gene end by 1 base; junction bases not matched to a gene: 3. CDR3 nucleotides: TGTGCCTGGACCGACAGGGGATCCTACAATGAGCAGTTCTTC. This gives the protein CAWTDRGSYNEQFF.

The V gene is TRBV11-2, the J gene TRBJ1-5, with D unresolved. This CDR3 has 14 amino acids. In germline, CDR1 is SGHAT, CDR2 FQNNGV. Between the trimmed V and J ends, which lost 0 bases and 6 bases, there was a span of 9 bases. The CDR3, as DNA: TGTGCCAGCAGCTTAGATCGAATGGCTCAGCCCCAGCATTTT. It translates to CASSLDRMAQPQHF.

Only one count was recorded for this clone. This chain links TRBV6-2 or TRBV6-3 with TRBJ2-5; no clear D gene. The germline V gene has CDR1 MNHEY and CDR2 SVGEGT. CDR3 size: 13 residues. V was pared by 2 bases and J by 2 bases, with 6 bases between. The CDR3 DNA reads as TGTGCCAGCAGTTACGGCAGGCAAGAGACCCAGTACTTC. Encoded protein: CASSYGRQETQYF.

A word on this clone: Germline and junction disagree at one end, which may indicate a read error. This rearrangement joins TRBV25-1 to TRBJ2-2; weak D call: TRBD2 (5 bases). The CDR3 spans 15 residues. From germline, CDR1 is MGHDK and CDR2 SYGVNS. CDR3 DNA: TGTGCCAGCAGCGAATTACCTAGCAACACCGGGGAGCTGTTTTTT. Translating gives CASSELPSNTGELFF.

This chain connects TRBV2 to TRBJ1-2; 10 bases fit TRBD1. CDR3 length equals 14 residues. V trimming: 3 bases; J trimming: 4 bases; junction bases outside the gene matches: 2. From germline, CDR1 is SNHLY and CDR2 FYNNEI. CDR3 sequence (DNA): TGTGCCAGCAGTGACGACAGGGGGCCCTATGGCTACACCTTC. It encodes CASSDDRGPYGYTF.

This clone occurred a few times. The chain employs TRBV21-1 and TRBJ1-2; TRBD1, as called in the table, went unchecked against the DNA. TRBV21-1 is listed as a pseudogene. CDR3 length equals 15 residues. CDR3 amino acids: CASSGGTADVYGYTF. The DNA of the CDR3 is TGTGCCAGCAGCGGCGGGACAGCGGACGTCTATGGCTACACCTTC.

The rearrangement uses TRBV6-5 and TRBJ1-5, with 8 nucleotides matching TRBD1. There are 14 residues in the CDR3. The germline V gene encodes CDR1 MNHEY and CDR2 SVGAGI. J gave up 5 bases and V 6 bases, and 6 bases lay outside the gene matches. The DNA for the CDR3 is TGTGCCAGCAGCCTGACAGGGGAGGATCAGCCCCAGCATTTT. Its translation is CASSLTGEDQPQHF.

This chain connects TRBV7-9 to TRBJ1-1, with 9 bases aligning to TRBD1. With 5 bases clipped from V and 1 base from J, the junction kept 5 bases outside the gene matches. CDR1 SEHNR and CDR2 FQNEAQ come from the germline V gene (reference sequence). The CDR3 covers 15 residues. The CDR3 bases are TGTGCCAGCAGCCCAGGGACAGGGAGGAACACTGAAGCTTTCTTT. It specifies CASSPGTGRNTEAFF.

This chain connects TRBV11-2 to TRBJ1-6, with TRBD1 as a possible D gene (5 bases). The CDR3 is 15 residues long. The germline V gene has CDR1 SGHAT and CDR2 FQNNGV. Trimming left V 6 bases short and J 7 bases short, with 16 bases between. CDR3 in amino acids: CASRTGLKKNSPLHF. The DNA for the CDR3 is TGTGCCAGCAGAACGGGACTTAAAAAAAATTCACCCCTCCACTTT.

V usage is TRBV28 and J usage is TRBJ1-2; the match to TRBD1 covers 8 bases. V lost 6 bases to trimming and J lost 3 bases; unmatched junction nucleotides: 6. In germline, CDR1 is MDHEN, CDR2 SYDVKM. The CDR3 loop spans 14 amino acids. CDR3 DNA sequence: TGTGCCAGCAGCCGGACAGGGAGGGACTATGGCTACACCTTC. Translation: CASSRTGRDYGYTF.

The chain joins TRBV28 to TRBJ2-5; no reliable D call. Per germline, CDR1 MDHEN and CDR2 SYDVKM. V lost 2 bases and J 5 bases, leaving 12 bases between the germline ends. The CDR3 consists of 14 residues. The CDR3 sequence: CASSLETYEETQYF. CDR3 in DNA: TGTGCCAGCAGTTTAGAAACCTATGAGGAGACCCAGTACTTC.

This chain links TRBV13 with TRBJ1-2; D is ambiguous. The germline V gene encodes CDR1 PRHDT and CDR2 FYEKMQ (reference sequence). Trimming left V 0 bases short and J 2 bases short, with 19 bases between. The CDR3 length is 18 residues. The CDR3 nucleotides are TGTGCCAGCAGCTTAGGCGGTGCTAACCCGGAGGGAAACTATGGCTACACCTTC. Amino acid sequence: CASSLGGANPEGNYGYTF.

This chain connects TRBV10-3 to TRBJ1-1; 8 bases fit TRBD1. Trimming cost V 4 bases and J 3 bases; bases outside gene matches: 4. This CDR3 contains 14 residues. Germline V gives CDR1 ENHRY, CDR2 SYGVKD. The CDR3 is CAISGTGWDTEAFF. The CDR3 coding sequence is TGTGCCATCAGTGGGACAGGGTGGGACACTGAAGCTTTCTTT.

The chain carries TRBV7-2 and TRBJ1-5, with TRBD1 identical over 7 bases. Germline values: CDR1 SGHTA, CDR2 FQGNSA. Trimming removed 3 bases from V and 7 bases from J; junction bases left unmatched: 9. There are 15 residues in the CDR3. CDR3 nucleotide sequence: TGTGCCAGCAGCTTGTCCCAGGGGGGCGGGCAGCCCCAGCATTTT. Translation: CASSLSQGGGQPQHF.

This clone was seen just once. This chain links TRBV4-2 with TRBJ2-7; 11 bases agree with TRBD1. V dropped 1 base and J dropped 3; count of bases not matched to a gene: 2. Per the germline V gene, CDR1 is LGHNA and CDR2 is YNFKEQ. The length of the CDR3 is 15 residues. The CDR3 DNA reads TGTGCCAGCAGCCAAGGAGGGACAGGGGGCTACGAGCAGTACTTC. Its protein is CASSQGGTGGYEQYF.

The chain recombines TRBV6-1 with TRBJ1-1; D ambiguous. Germline-derived CDR1 and CDR2 are MNHNS and SASEGT. The CDR3 runs 12 residues. V gave up 2 bases and J gave up 5 bases, with 6 bases separating them. The CDR3 protein is CASSEWRTEAFF. CDR3 coding DNA: TGTGCCAGCAGTGAATGGCGGACTGAAGCTTTCTTT.

This clone was detected only a few times. The CDR3 coding sequence is TGTGCCAGTAGTTTAGGACAGGGCCTTAATCAGCCCCAGCATTTT. As protein: CASSLGQGLNQPQHF. V gene TRBV19 combines with J gene TRBJ1-5; 8 nucleotides align to TRBD1. Looked up from germline, CDR1 is LNHDA and CDR2 is SQIVND (reference sequence). V dropped 5 bases and J dropped 4; count of bases not matched to a gene: 7. This CDR3 contains 15 residues. Using reference TRBV19 and TRBJ1-5 for the parts outside the CDR3, the full variable domain is DGGITQSPKYLFRKEGQNVTLSCEQNLNHDAMYWYRQDPGQGLRLIYYSQIVNDFQKGDIAEGYSVSREKKESFPLTVTSAQKNPTAFYLCASSLGQGLNQPQHFGDGTRLSIL.